This T cell receptor beta chain emerged from a study of T-cell memory formation after mild COVID-19 (dated by TCRdb to 2020 to 2023). A note on the overall study: TCR sequence clusters from the two donors were largely donor specific. In a couple of donors, T-cell clones that expanded and contracted after mild COVID-19 were followed by sequencing TCRalpha and TCRbeta repertoires longitudinally. Two young, previously healthy adult volunteers, one female and one male, were included in the cohort.

Ficoll-Paque density gradient centrifugation was used to isolate PBMCs. The CDR3 sequence holds 12 residues, the cysteine and phenylalanine included. Only CDR3 DNA remains: 36 bases, in frame from the first base. Between the V and J ends, shortened by 6 bases and 7 bases respectively, the junction contains 15 bases. From a lookup of the germline V gene (reference sequence), CDR1 and CDR2 are DFQATT and SNEGSKA. For sequencing, an Illumina NovaSeq 6000 was employed. TCRalpha and TCRbeta cDNA libraries were built by 5'RACE with constant-segment primers, adding sample barcodes and unique molecular identifiers. Trizol reagent was used to extract RNA from every sample. The libraries were amplified in two PCR steps, and the second step added a second sample barcode and Illumina TruSeq adapters. Libraries were sequenced on an Illumina NovaSeq with 2 x 150 bp paired-end reads. The original methods were these. Reads were demultiplexed and collapsed into UMI-guided consensus sequences with migec v1.2.7. Using mixcr v2.1.11, UMI consensuses were aligned to TRA and TRB V and J templates and then assembled into clonotypes. A clonotype was counted as expanded or contracted only if both edgeR and NoisET called the change significant, with noise models trained on biological replicates. For edgeR calls, the thresholds were a false discovery rate-adjusted p below 0.01 and a log2 fold-change of 1. As an exploratory analysis of dynamics, PCA with hierarchical clustering was applied to max-normalized trajectories of the 1000 most abundant clonotypes. Each responding clone was given a CD4 or CD8 phenotype based on the CD4+ and CD8+ repertoires, which had been sequenced separately. TCRdb ran its own pipeline on the public reads, namely fastp trimming at Q25 and MiXCR clone calling, and kept in-frame beta chains. Each entry merges the rows of one CDR3 protein and shows their most common DNA and genes. What appears here as the V and J calls and clone size reflects TCRdb's work, not the paper's. The sample table lists about 410,000 distinct CDR3 sequences, 15% to 20% of them with a count of one. Around a fifth of the sample comes from the top ten.

The full study reports these points: The detection of some responding clones in pre-infection memory suggests that pre-existing cross-reactive memory T cells joined the SARS-CoV-2 response. Whether the second-wave clones peaking on day 37 were SARS-CoV-2 specific was not confirmed. Only two mild cases were covered by the study, and larger cohorts that include severe cases with pre-infection samples were considered necessary. From day 15 to 85, contracting clones showed balanced CD4/CD8 phenotypes, whereas a second wave of clones that expanded from day 15 to 37 leaned towards CD4+. Contracting CD4+ clones appeared mostly in the CM and EM memory subsets, whereas CD8+ clones were enriched in EMRA.

As for this clonotype: What antigen it recognizes has not been identified. The sample holds no much larger clone one base away, and base qualities are not on file.

The sequence came from a young man who had mild COVID-19 (a few samples of this study predate the infection). The sample titles of this study are shuffled in the database, so cell type and time point are left out; the donor was told from shared clones. This receptor chain uses TRBV20-1 and TRBJ1-1, and the D gene may be TRBD1, 5 bases matching. Sequences were obtained from PBMCs or a T cell subset sorted from them (not recorded which). The CDR3 reads as follows: CSASAGVVEAFF. The nucleotide sequence reads TGCAGTGCAAGTGCGGGGGTAGTTGAAGCTTTCTTT.